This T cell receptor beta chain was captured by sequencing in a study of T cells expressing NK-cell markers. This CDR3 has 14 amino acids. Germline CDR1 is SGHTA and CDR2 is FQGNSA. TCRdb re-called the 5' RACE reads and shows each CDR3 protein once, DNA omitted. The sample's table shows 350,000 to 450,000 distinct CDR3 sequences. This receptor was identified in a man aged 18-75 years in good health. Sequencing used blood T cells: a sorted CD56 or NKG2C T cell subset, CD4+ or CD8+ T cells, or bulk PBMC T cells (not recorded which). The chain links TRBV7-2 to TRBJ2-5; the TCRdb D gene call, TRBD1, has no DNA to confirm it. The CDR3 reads CASSHSGGATIQYF.